These T cell receptor beta chains were read from a single sample in a study of shared clonotypes between healthy human individuals. Produced via immunoSEQ multiplex PCR; TCRdb's table is partial and in-frame only. Of fewer than 650,000 clones listed, about 82% are singletons. The sample taken for sequencing was PBMCs. The source of these receptors is a woman aged 40 to 50 in good health. Some clones in this sample may be carry-over from other donors' samples. The CDR3 runs from the conserved cysteine through the conserved F or W. Fields, in order: clone size, J gene, V gene, D gene, CDR3 protein, CDR3 DNA. The D gene is left open where the match is weak. Rows give clone size only sometimes, using once, few, many, or a class for an expanded clone.

>-|TRBJ2-5|TRBV7-2|TRBD1
CASSPNRGRETQYF
TGTGCCAGCAGCCCGAACAGGGGGAGGGAGACCCAGTACTTC
>-|TRBJ2-7|TRBV18|-
CASSPRGVGDEQYF
TGTGCCAGCTCACCGCGAGGTGTCGGAGACGAGCAGTACTTC
>-|TRBJ2-7|TRBV10-3|-
CATGSGQGFYEQYF
TGTGCCACCGGGTCGGGCCAGGGTTTCTACGAGCAGTACTTC
>-|TRBJ1-2|TRBV18|TRBD1
CASSPVPGTGSSNYGYTF
TGTGCCAGCTCACCCGTTCCCGGGACAGGGTCTTCTAACTATGGCTACACCTTC
>-|TRBJ1-4|TRBV7-8|-
CASSLATGYDQKLFF
TGTGCCAGCAGCTTAGCCACAGGGTATGATCAAAAACTGTTTTTT
>-|TRBJ2-7|TRBV28|-
CASTLGGSHEQYF
TGTGCCAGCACCCTAGGGGGGTCCCACGAGCAGTACTTC
>-|TRBJ2-2|TRBV4-1|TRBD2
CASSRRREGQGTGELFF
TGCGCCAGCAGCCGAAGGCGGGAGGGCCAGGGCACCGGTGAGCTGTTTTTT
>-|TRBJ2-2|TRBV10-3|-
CAISNTRDTGELFF
TGTGCCATCAGTAACACTAGAGACACCGGGGAGCTGTTTTTT
>-|TRBJ1-1|TRBV30|-
CAWSVGSGTEAFF
TGTGCCTGGAGTGTTGGGTCGGGGACTGAAGCTTTCTTT
>few|TRBJ1-1|TRBV27|TRBD1
CASRDRGLNTEAFF
TGTGCCAGCAGGGACAGGGGGCTGAACACTGAAGCTTTCTTT
>-|TRBJ1-1|TRBV29-1|TRBD1
CSVSGTGATEAFF
TGCAGCGTTTCCGGGACAGGGGCCACTGAAGCTTTCTTT
>-|TRBJ2-7|TRBV29-1|-
CSVRDGSYEQYF
TGCAGCGTGCGGGACGGTTCCTACGAGCAGTACTTC
>once|TRBJ2-3|TRBV11-1|-
CASSPRTGEDTQYF
TGTGCCAGCAGCCCTCGGACTGGGGAGGATACGCAGTATTTT
>-|TRBJ2-3|TRBV7-6|TRBD2
CASSLVASGPTDTQYF
TGTGCCAGCAGCTTAGTGGCTAGCGGACCCACAGATACGCAGTATTTT
>-|TRBJ2-6|TRBV6-1|-
CASSEQSTGANVLTF
TGTGCCAGCAGTGAACAATCCACCGGAGCCAACGTCCTGACTTTC
>-|TRBJ2-1|TRBV7-3|TRBD2
CASSLRGGGSGYNEQFF
TGTGCCAGCAGCTTAAGAGGCGGCGGGAGCGGCTACAATGAGCAGTTCTTC
>many|TRBJ2-1|TRBV30|TRBD2
CAWSRTSGRIYGEQFF
TGTGCCTGGAGTAGGACTAGCGGGAGGATCTACGGTGAGCAGTTCTTC
>many|TRBJ2-2|TRBV4-1|TRBD2
CASSQTTSGGNTGELFF
TGCGCCAGCAGCCAAACCACTAGCGGGGGTAACACCGGGGAGCTGTTTTTT
>once|TRBJ2-6|TRBV4-3|-
CASSPTRAGSGANVLTF
TGCGCCAGCAGCCCCACCCGAGCGGGCTCTGGGGCCAACGTCCTGACTTTC
>-|TRBJ2-2|TRBV7-9|-
CASSLVIADTGELFF
TGTGCCAGCAGCTTGGTTATAGCGGACACCGGGGAGCTGTTTTTT
>few|TRBJ1-2|TRBV4-2|TRBD1
CASSQEGGGERNYGYTF
TGTGCCAGCAGCCAAGAAGGGGGCGGGGAGCGAAACTATGGCTACACCTTC
>-|TRBJ2-7|TRBV7-9|-
CASSSATSYEQYF
TGTGCCAGCAGCTCCGCTACGAGCTACGAGCAGTACTTC
>-|TRBJ2-5|TRBV4-3|TRBD1
CASSRGTVQETQYF
TGCGCCAGCAGCCGGGGGACAGTCCAAGAGACCCAGTACTTC
>many|TRBJ1-2|TRBV30|-
CAWNGKGGVGGYTF
TGTGCCTGGAACGGCAAAGGTGGCGTAGGGGGCTACACCTTC
>-|TRBJ1-5|TRBV6-5|-
CASGEGLNQPQHF
TGTGCCAGCGGGGAAGGGTTAAATCAGCCCCAGCATTTT
>-|TRBJ1-2|TRBV27|-
CASRKTHNYGYTF
TGTGCCAGCAGAAAAACCCATAACTATGGCTACACCTTC
>-|TRBJ2-2|TRBV27|-
CASAKVAGLDHNTGELFF
TGTGCCAGCGCAAAGGTGGCCGGTTTAGACCACAACACCGGGGAGCTGTTTTTT
>few|TRBJ1-1|TRBV29-1|-
CSHSLGMNTEAFF
TGCAGCCACTCACTGGGAATGAACACTGAAGCTTTCTTT
>-|TRBJ2-7|TRBV20-1|-
CSASGKNEQYF
TGCAGTGCTAGCGGTAAAAACGAGCAGTACTTC
>-|TRBJ2-7|TRBV9|TRBD2
CASSVTSGGEQYF
TGTGCCAGCAGCGTGACTAGCGGGGGCGAGCAGTACTTC
>-|TRBJ2-7|TRBV27|TRBD1
CASSLKGQTYEQYF
TGTGCAAGCAGTTTAAAGGGACAGACCTACGAGCAGTACTTC
>once|TRBJ1-1|TRBV7-2|-
CASSLRPAEAFF
TGTGCCAGCAGCTTACGGCCCGCTGAAGCTTTCTTT
>-|TRBJ1-3|TRBV5-4|-
CASSLAGERNTIYF
TGTGCCAGCAGCTTGGCGGGTGAGAGAAACACCATATATTTT
>-|TRBJ2-7|TRBV23-1|-
CASSQSGEDPNYEQYF
TGCGCCAGCAGTCAATCCGGAGAGGACCCGAACTACGAGCAGTACTTC
>-|TRBJ2-3|TRBV2|-
CASSDRTSTDTQYF
TGTGCCAGCAGTGACCGGACTAGCACAGATACGCAGTATTTT
>-|TRBJ2-1|TRBV7-2|-
CASSLVVESSYNEQFF
TGTGCCAGCAGCTTAGTAGTAGAGAGCTCCTACAATGAGCAGTTCTTC
>-|TRBJ2-1|TRBV19|-
CASSILRDPWNEQFF
TGTGCCAGTAGTATTCTGCGGGACCCGTGGAATGAGCAGTTCTTC
>-|TRBJ2-7|TRBV28|-
CASSFPGSYEQYF
TGTGCCAGCAGTTTCCCGGGGTCCTACGAGCAGTACTTC
>-|TRBJ2-5|TRBV7-3|-
CASSLQPGIGETQYF
TGTGCCAGCAGCTTACAACCGGGGATAGGAGAGACCCAGTACTTC
>-|TRBJ2-7|TRBV4-2|-
CASSQAVADSYEQYF
TGTGCCAGCAGCCAAGCTGTAGCGGATAGTTACGAGCAGTACTTC
>-|TRBJ2-1|TRBV11-3|TRBD2
CASSSNGLAGQGGQFF
TGTGCCAGCAGCTCAAACGGACTAGCGGGACAAGGGGGGCAGTTCTTC
>once|TRBJ2-1|TRBV10-1|-
CATSFGLVNEQFF
TGCGCCACCTCTTTTGGCCTAGTCAATGAGCAGTTCTTC